One and the same sample provided the 11 T cell receptor beta chains below, sequenced in a study of blood T cell repertoires in COVID-19. The data were produced by immunoSEQ multiplex PCR, yet TCRdb's version contains in-frame clones alone and is incomplete. The sample comprises around 330,000 clones, about 89% of which are singletons, and approximately 5% rests with the top ten. Material for sequencing was PBMCs or T cells enriched from blood (not recorded which). Source of these receptors: a man aged 55 to 70 who had recovered from COVID-19.

The chain has TRBV7-2 and TRBJ2-1; 8 positions agree with TRBD2. The CDR3 is 15 residues long. Germline loops: CDR1 SGHTA, CDR2 FQGNSA. The V gene end was trimmed by 6 bases and the J gene end by 3 bases; junction bases not matched to a gene: 7. CDR3 in amino acids: CASRPGRASYNEQFF. The CDR3 nucleotides are TGTGCCAGCAGGCCCGGGAGGGCCAGCTACAATGAGCAGTTCTTC.

The chain recombines TRBV5-4 with TRBJ2-5; 8 positions match TRBD2. The CDR3 length is 14 residues. Losses at the gene ends were 5 bases for V and 3 bases for J; bases not matched to a gene: 6. CDR1 SGHNT and CDR2 YYREEE come from the germline V gene (reference sequence). In DNA, the CDR3 is TGTGCCAGCAGACCGGGACTAGGGGAAGAGACCCAGTACTTC. It specifies CASRPGLGEETQYF.

This clone occurred once. The chain joins TRBV5-1 to TRBJ2-2, with D maybe TRBD1 (5 bases). The V gene's germline CDR1 is SGHRS and CDR2 YFSETQ. The CDR3 is 13 residues long. V gave up 4 bases and J gave up 6 bases, with 10 bases separating them. The CDR3 DNA sequence: TGCGCCAGCAGCCACGACAGCCCCGGGGAGCTGTTTTTT. Protein: CASSHDSPGELFF.

This sequence joins TRBV15 and TRBJ1-3; 9 bases fit TRBD1. V dropped 2 bases and J dropped 3; count of bases not matched to a gene: 5. Germline V gene sequence: CDR1 LNHNV, CDR2 YYDKDF (reference sequence). The CDR3 has 16 amino acids. CDR3 coding DNA: TGTGCCACCAGCAGACTACAGGGGGCGAGTGGAAACACCATATATTTT. It yields the protein CATSRLQGASGNTIYF.

The V gene is TRBV5-1, the J gene TRBJ1-5, with 7 nucleotides matching TRBD1. Per the germline V gene, CDR1 is SGHRS and CDR2 is YFSETQ. The J segment lost 7 bases and the V segment lost 3 bases, leaving 7 bases of the junction unmatched. The CDR3 length is 14 residues. Written as DNA, the CDR3 is TGCGCCAGCAGCTCTCAGGGGGGAGAACAGCCCCAGCATTTT. Protein product: CASSSQGGEQPQHF. Full variable domain (outside the CDR3, taken from reference TRBV5-1 and TRBJ1-5): KAGVTQTPRYLIKTRGQQVTLSCSPISGHRSVSWYQQTPGQGLQFLFEYFSETQRNKGNFPGRFSGRQFSNSRSEMNVSTLELGDSALYLCASSSQGGEQPQHFGDGTRLSIL.

V usage is TRBV4-1 and J usage is TRBJ2-1, with TRBD2 identical over 10 bases. This CDR3 contains 15 residues. Germline V CDR1 and CDR2: MGHRA, YSYEKL. V was clipped by 2 bases and J by 8 bases; unmatched bases: 6. This CDR3 is CASSQPRTSGHEQFF. The CDR3 DNA is TGCGCCAGCAGCCAACCCAGGACTAGCGGTCATGAGCAGTTCTTC.

The J gene is TRBJ2-3, the V gene TRBV5-1; the match to TRBD2 covers 13 bases. Losses at the gene ends were 3 bases for V and 1 base for J; bases not matched to a gene: 8. The CDR3 extends over 18 amino acids. Germline CDR1 is SGHRS and CDR2 is YFSETQ. The CDR3 DNA reads TGCGCCAGCAGCTCCGGGACTAGCGGGATGCCAGGCACAGATACGCAGTATTTT. This gives the protein CASSSGTSGMPGTDTQYF. The variable domain in full, with the rest retrieved from reference TRBV5-1 and TRBJ2-3, is KAGVTQTPRYLIKTRGQQVTLSCSPISGHRSVSWYQQTPGQGLQFLFEYFSETQRNKGNFPGRFSGRQFSNSRSEMNVSTLELGDSALYLCASSSGTSGMPGTDTQYFGPGTRLTVL.

The chain uses TRBV9 and TRBJ2-3; 13 bases fit TRBD2. CDR3 size: 18 residues. Trimming removed 4 bases from V and 1 base from J; junction bases left unmatched: 9. In germline, CDR1 is SGDLS, CDR2 YYNGEE. CDR3 amino acids: CASSIRTSGRGGTDTQYF. In nucleotides, the CDR3 is TGTGCCAGCAGCATTAGGACTAGCGGGAGAGGAGGCACAGATACGCAGTATTTT.

This clone was seen just once. The chain couples TRBV10-1 to TRBJ2-1, with 9 bases lining up with TRBD2. The CDR3 length is 21 residues. The V gene's germline CDR1 is WNHNN and CDR2 SYGVQD (reference sequence). V shed 0 bases and J 1 base; nucleotides not matched to a gene: 16. The chain's CDR3 is CASSESWSSGSQGRSYNEQFF. The DNA for the CDR3 is TGCGCCAGCAGTGAGTCGTGGAGTAGCGGGAGTCAAGGCCGGTCCTACAATGAGCAGTTCTTC.

Comments on this clone: Distinct nucleotide sequences in the sample also encode this CDR3. The rearrangement uses TRBV28 and TRBJ1-2; D call uncertain. Trimming stripped 3 bases from V and 2 bases from J, with 4 bases between. The CDR3 runs 12 residues. Looked up from germline, CDR1 is MDHEN and CDR2 is SYDVKM. The chain's CDR3 is CASSLGNYGYTF. DNA for the CDR3: TGTGCCAGCAGTTTGGGCAACTATGGCTACACCTTC.

V and J are TRBV2 and TRBJ1-1, with D maybe TRBD1 (6 bases). Germline loops: CDR1 SNHLY, CDR2 FYNNEI. This CDR3 region has 11 residues. V was pared by 7 bases and J by 11 bases, with 14 bases between. The CDR3: CASKITGKAFF. In DNA form, the CDR3 reads TGTGCCAGCAAGATTACAGGGAAGGCTTTCTTT.